Listed below are T cell receptor beta chains from one sample, sequenced in a study of low-dose radiotherapy and immunotherapy resistance in tumors. TCRdb re-called the reads with MiXCR, one entry per CDR3 protein. Of tens of thousands of distinct CDR3 sequences listed, roughly a sixth are singletons. The sequenced sample was PBMCs, obtained before treatment. These receptors originate from a male donor with prostate cancer. CDR3s include the opening cysteine and the closing phenylalanine or tryptophan. Fields, in order: V gene, CDR3 protein.

TRBV11-2,CASSTGLRENNEQFF
TRBV7-9,CASSPRQGETQYF
TRBV5-4,CASSSTTDPNEKLFF
TRBV5-1,CASSSGTGQPYYEQYF
TRBV5-6,CASSLSGGIDEQYF
TRBV30,CAWSVLRGAGGTEAFF
TRBV11-2,CASSLVERVAGGNTGELFFF
TRBV6-2/TRBV6-3,CASSEDSAETQYF
TRBV29-1,CSVEGLVEGRSYEQYF
TRBV2,CASSDGGSGGETQYF
TRBV29-1,CSVETRDVDYEQYF
TRBV20-1,CSAPFSTGGSIF
TRBV25-1,CASSEALAGGREQYF
TRBV30,CAWSDSYSPLHF
TRBV5-1,CASSSRTGSGGELFF
TRBV27,CASSFGTASSYNSPLHF
TRBV15,CATSRGQGGEKLFF
TRBV12-3/TRBV12-4,CASSFPSYNEQFF
TRBV28,CASRHSIRGIQYF
TRBV7-8,CASSLTDHLANYGYTF
TRBV24-1,CATSDQLFEQFF
TRBV20-1,CSADPGGGRGYTF
TRBV5-8,CASRDDRAASPLHF
TRBV6-8,CASSYSPGRNTDTQYF
TRBV19,CASSAGAANTGELFF
TRBV4-1,CASSQASGGLEKLFF
TRBV5-1,CASSLGPANEQFF
TRBV3-1,CASSQGIRGTSGERRYTDTQYF
TRBV6-5,CASRAGLADGYEQYF
TRBV7-9,CASGAGENYEQYF
TRBV11-2,CASSPSSGGYQETQYF
TRBV25-1,CATKDSIATDTQYF
TRBV7-2,CASTAGTGRNEQFF
TRBV6-5,CASSRDGHPDTEAFF
TRBV3-1,CASTTLQGEETQYF
TRBV4-1,CASSPGTQSGGELFF